These 13 T cell receptor gamma chains came from one sample sequenced in a study of intestinal T cells in coeliac disease. About 10 formalin-fixed paraffin-embedded scrolls, each 5 µm thick, supplied each case's genomic DNA. The TRG library came from roughly 180 ng of biopsy DNA amplified with LymphoTrack primers. TCRdb reprocessed the multiplex PCR reads through CATT. The sample lists approximately 540 gamma-chain clones; about half were seen once. Sequencing was performed on a duodenal biopsy. These TCRs come from a human donor with celiac disease.

The V gene is TRGV10, the J gene TRGJP1. TRGV10 qualifies as an ORF whose function is uncertain. Unmatched junction bases numbered 21, after V lost 10 bases and J lost 9 bases. The CDR3 contains 16 residues. Here the CDR3 reads CAALGFRTTPRWFKIF. DNA of the CDR3: TGTGCTGCGTTGGGATTTAGAACGACACCTCGTTGGTTCAAGATATTT.

This clone was observed a few times. A read error likely explains why the TCRdb protein, taken from a much larger clone, differs from this DNA's translation at residue 3; the protein shown is translated from the DNA. V and J are TRGV3 and TRGJP2. Per germline, CDR1 VTNTFY and CDR2 YDVSTARD (reference sequence). The CDR3 spans 15 residues. The CDR3 DNA follows: TGTGCCATCTGGCCGACCGATAAATTAAGGCTGATCAAGACGTTT. This translates into CAIWPTDKLRLIKTF.

By share, this clone counts as large (0.1 to 1%). The V gene is TRGV10, the J gene TRGJP1. TRGV10 is marked as an open reading frame, function uncertain. This CDR3 contains 15 residues. Trimming removed 8 bases from V and 8 bases from J; junction bases left unmatched: 15. CDR3 region: CAAWGEVDVGWFKIF. The DNA of the CDR3 is TGTGCTGCGTGGGGGGAGGTGGACGTCGGTTGGTTCAAGATATTT.

This clone has only a few counts. A read error likely explains why the TCRdb protein, taken from a much larger clone, differs from this DNA's translation at residue 9; the protein shown is translated from the DNA. This chain uses TRGV8 with TRGJP1. Germline CDR1 reads VENAVY; CDR2 reads YDSYNSRV. J lost 6 bases, V lost 0 bases, and 7 bases had no gene match. The CDR3 totals 15 residues. The DNA for the CDR3 is TGTGCCACCTGGGATAGGCGGACCGCTGGTTGGTTCAAGATATTT. Residues: CATWDRRTAGWFKIF.

The V call is TRGV8, the J call TRGJ1 or TRGJ2. Germline V gene data show CDR1 as VENAVY and CDR2 as YDSYNSRV. The length of the CDR3 is 13 residues. V lost 3 bases, J lost 7 bases, and 9 bases stayed unmatched. The DNA of the CDR3 is TGTGCCACCTGGGATCGCGGGTTATATAAGAAACTCTTT. Its translation is CATWDRGLYKKLF.

The V gene is TRGV10, the J gene TRGJP1. TRGV10 is reported as an ORF; its role is uncertain. V shed 8 bases, J shed 12 bases, and the junction held 19 bases outside the gene matches. The CDR3 has 15 residues. CDR3: CAAWNYKELVRFKIF. The DNA for the CDR3 is TGTGCTGCGTGGAATTATAAGGAACTGGTTCGGTTCAAGATATTT.

Details on this clone: Because the CDR3's place on the DNA is in doubt, the DNA is left out and the CDR3 is given as listed by TCRdb. The chain links TRGV11 to TRGJ1 or TRGJ2. TRGV11 is reported as an ORF; its role is uncertain. Ends included, the CDR3 has 15 residues. CDR3 sequence reads: CTTVPAWILRLKKLF.

The chain recombines TRGV2 with TRGJ1 or TRGJ2. Germline V lookup: CDR1 EGSNGY, CDR2 YDSYNSKV. Trimming took 11 bases from V and 6 from J; bases not matched to a gene: 16. This CDR3 is built from 13 residues. DNA for the CDR3: TGTGCCAACCTGGGACGGGGCGTTTATAAGAAACTCTTT. As protein: CANLGRGVYKKLF.

This clone counts as hyperexpanded. V gene TRGV10 combines with J gene TRGJ1 or TRGJ2. TRGV10 is an ORF for which the function is uncertain. V dropped 8 bases and J dropped 13; count of bases not matched to a gene: 12. The CDR3 is made up of 11 amino acids. CDR3 nucleotide sequence: TGTGCTGCGTGGGATCTGGGACAAAAACTCTTT. Its translation is CAAWDLGQKLF.

Concerning this clone: A read error may produce the germline difference seen at one junction end. This chain uses TRGV10 with TRGJP1. TRGV10 is an open reading frame whose function is uncertain. The CDR3 totals 17 residues. The CDR3 is CAAWEGGGGTTGWFKTF. CDR3 DNA: TGTGCTGCGTGGGAGGGGGGGGGGGGCACCACTGGTTGGTTCAAGACATTT.

V gene TRGV8 combines with J gene TRGJ1 or TRGJ2. CDR3 length equals 15 residues. The germline V gene has CDR1 VENAVY and CDR2 YDSYNSRV. V lost 1 base, J lost 1 base, and 7 bases stayed unmatched. CDR3 nucleotide sequence: TGTGCCACCTGGGATAGCCGGCTAAATTATTATAAGAAACTCTTT. Protein: CATWDSRLNYYKKLF.

This clone is large within its sample. This sequence joins TRGV8 and TRGJ1 or TRGJ2. Germline V gene data show CDR1 as VENAVY and CDR2 as YDSYNSRV. V lost 4 bases and J lost 11; bases outside the gene matches: 8. This CDR3 comprises 11 residues. As DNA, the CDR3 is TGTGCCACCTGGGACCGGAGGCAGAAACTCTTT. This sequence encodes CATWDRRQKLF.

By sample fraction, this clone is large. The J gene is TRGJ1 or TRGJ2, the V gene TRGV2. The CDR3 runs to 12 residues. J was trimmed by 4 bases and V by 1 base; bases with no gene match: 1. In germline, CDR1 is EGSNGY, CDR2 YDSYNSKV. The CDR3 nucleotides are TGTGCCACCTGGGACGGATATTATAAGAAACTCTTT. It specifies CATWDGYYKKLF.